Shown below are 27 T cell receptor beta chains from a single sample sequenced in a study of identical twins. TCRdb used MiXCR to reprocess the 5' RACE reads, holding one entry per CDR3 protein. The data contain 400,000 to 600,000 distinct CDR3 sequences, 20% to 25% of them singletons. Separately, the same data were catalogued under a study of yellow fever vaccine responses in identical twins.

The sequencing input was CD4+ T cells sorted from blood. The receptors come from a woman younger than 35 in good health.

This clonotype appeared a few times. This sequence joins TRBV12-3 or TRBV12-4 and TRBJ2-2; D is unclear. The length of the CDR3 is 14 residues. V lost 1 base, J lost 3 bases, and 6 bases lay in between. The DNA of the CDR3 is TGTGCCAGCAGTTTAGATATCTACACCGGGGAGCTGTTTTTT. Protein sequence: CASSLDIYTGELFF.

The rearrangement links TRBV12-3 or TRBV12-4 to TRBJ2-3; TRBD2 is a possible D gene (6 bases). The CDR3 runs to 16 residues. V lost 4 bases and J 2 bases, leaving 16 bases between the germline ends. The CDR3 DNA follows: TGTGCCAGCAGTTGGGGACGGAGGGGTAACACAGATACGCAGTATTTT. Protein sequence: CASSWGRRGNTDTQYF.

The chain links TRBV5-1 to TRBJ2-7; the D is unclear. Germline loops: CDR1 SGHRS, CDR2 YFSETQ. The CDR3 is made up of 15 amino acids. Trimming removed 0 bases from V and 6 bases from J, with 16 bases in between. As DNA, the CDR3 is TGCGCCAGCAGCTTGGGTTCCCTCTCCGTAGGCGAGCAGTACTTC. Residues: CASSLGSLSVGEQYF.

The table lists this clonotype with a few counts. The rearrangement uses TRBV29-1 and TRBJ2-7; TRBD1 aligns across 9 bases. Looked up from germline, CDR1 is SQVTM and CDR2 is ANQGSEA. V was pared by 6 bases and J by 2 bases, with 5 bases of the junction left unmatched. CDR3 length: 13 amino acids. CDR3 sequence (DNA): TGCAGCGTACGGACAGGGGCCCCCTACGAGCAGTACTTC. Its protein product is CSVRTGAPYEQYF.

The genes are TRBV29-1 and TRBJ1-1; weak D call: TRBD1 (6 bases). CDR3 length: 11 amino acids. V dropped 8 bases and J dropped 2 bases, with 9 bases sitting between them. From germline, CDR1 is SQVTM and CDR2 ANQGSEA. CDR3 region: CSYRDNTEAFF. CDR3 nucleotide sequence: TGCAGCTACAGGGATAACACTGAAGCTTTCTTT.

Written as DNA, the CDR3 is TGTGCCAGCAGCCACCCCCAGGACTTCTCTACGCAGTATTTT. Protein: CASSHPQDFSTQYF. The J gene is TRBJ2-3, the V gene TRBV7-9; D is perhaps TRBD2 (5 bases). Trimming removed 5 bases at V and 8 bases at J, with 17 bases between. The germline CDR1 and CDR2 sequences are SEHNR and FQNEAQ (reference sequence). This CDR3 spans 14 amino acids.

The rearrangement links TRBV3-1 to TRBJ2-3; 13 bases line up with TRBD2. The germline V gene encodes CDR1 LGHDT and CDR2 YNNKEL (reference sequence). This CDR3 comprises 16 residues. With V trimmed by 4 bases and J by 4 bases, 5 bases remained unmatched. As DNA, the CDR3 is TGTGCCAGCAGCCTCGGACTAGCGGGGGCCCCAGATACGCAGTATTTT. Translating gives CASSLGLAGAPDTQYF.

This chain joins TRBV6-2 or TRBV6-3 and TRBJ2-2, with 13 bases fitting TRBD2. The J segment lost 6 bases and the V segment lost 2 bases, leaving 6 bases of the junction unmatched. The CDR3 covers 17 residues. From germline, CDR1 is MNHEY and CDR2 SVGEGT. In nucleotides, the CDR3 is TGTGCCAGCAGTTACCCAAGGACTAGCGGGAGTGCCGGGGAGCTGTTTTTT. It specifies CASSYPRTSGSAGELFF.

V gene TRBV29-1 combines with J gene TRBJ2-1, with D tentatively TRBD1 (6 bases). Germline V gene lookup returns CDR1 SQVTM and CDR2 ANQGSEA. This CDR3 is built from 10 residues. V dropped 6 bases and J dropped 9 bases, with 9 bases sitting between them. The CDR3 region is CSVGDIEQFF. CDR3 sequence (DNA): TGCAGCGTCGGGGACATTGAGCAGTTCTTC.

The J gene is TRBJ2-3, the V gene TRBV7-9, with 8 bases fitting TRBD2. Germline CDR1 reads SEHNR; CDR2 reads FQNEAQ (reference sequence). The CDR3 is 17 residues long. V gave up 5 bases and J gave up 1 base; unmatched junction bases: 11. The CDR3 coding sequence is TGTGCCAGCAGCATGACTAAACGGGAGGGCCGCACAGATACGCAGTATTTT. This gives the protein CASSMTKREGRTDTQYF.

This clonotype has only a few counts. The CDR3 reads CSASREENTEAFF. CDR3 nucleotides: TGCAGTGCTAGTCGAGAGGAGAACACTGAAGCTTTCTTT. This chain links TRBV20-1 with TRBJ1-1; no clear D gene. The CDR3 loop spans 13 amino acids. Germline values: CDR1 DFQATT, CDR2 SNEGSKA (reference sequence). The V gene lost 3 bases and the J gene lost 1 base, with 9 bases spanning the gap.

The chain has TRBV11-2 and TRBJ2-1; 13 nucleotides match TRBD2. Germline-derived CDR1 and CDR2 are SGHAT and FQNNGV. CDR3 size: 14 residues. The junction had 8 bases not matched to a gene; V was cut back by 5 bases and J by 13 bases. The chain's CDR3 is CASSPTTSGRTQFF. The CDR3 DNA follows: TGTGCCAGCAGCCCTACGACTAGCGGGAGGACCCAGTTCTTC.

The sample holds many counts of this clonotype. V is TRBV11-2 and J is TRBJ1-1; 7 nucleotides match TRBD1. Germline V lookup: CDR1 SGHAT, CDR2 FQNNGV. This CDR3 has 17 residues. Trimming cost V 3 bases and J 3 bases; bases outside gene matches: 13. CDR3: CASSFMARGIKDTEAFF. Written as DNA, the CDR3 is TGTGCCAGCAGCTTTATGGCCAGGGGGATTAAGGACACTGAAGCTTTCTTT.

This clonotype came up a few times. J is TRBJ1-4 and V is TRBV20-1; no clear D gene. In germline, CDR1 is DFQATT, CDR2 SNEGSKA (reference sequence). The CDR3 spans 14 residues. The V gene lost 3 bases and the J gene lost 4 bases, with 12 bases spanning the gap. The CDR3 region has the DNA TGCAGTGCTAGTCTTGGATCCCGTAATGAAAAACTGTTTTTT. Translating gives CSASLGSRNEKLFF.

This clonotype occurred a few times. V and J are TRBV11-3 and TRBJ2-1; TRBD1 matches 11 bases. The CDR3 has 16 residues. Germline values: CDR1 SGHNT, CDR2 YENEEA. The J segment lost 5 bases and the V segment lost 6 bases, leaving 9 bases of the junction unmatched. The CDR3 nucleotides read TGTGCCAGCAGTTCCGCCGGGACAGGGGGACACAATGAGCAGTTCTTC. This sequence encodes CASSSAGTGGHNEQFF.

The chain joins TRBV6-1 to TRBJ1-5, with D perhaps matching TRBD1 (5 bases). The CDR3 runs 14 residues. V lost 6 bases, J lost 2 bases, and 11 bases lay in between. Germline V lookup: CDR1 MNHNS, CDR2 SASEGT. In DNA, the CDR3 is TGTGCCAGCAGCCGACAGTCTGGCAATCAGCCCCAGCATTTT. As protein: CASSRQSGNQPQHF.

The chain employs TRBV7-7 and TRBJ2-5; D unresolved. The CDR3 length is 13 residues. CDR1 is SSHAT, CDR2 FNYEAQ, per germline (reference sequence). V shed 2 bases and J shed 5 bases, with 9 bases lying between them. The DNA for the CDR3 is TGTGCCAGCAGCTTACAAGGGATTGAGACCCAGTACTTC. Protein sequence: CASSLQGIETQYF.

The rearrangement links TRBV27 to TRBJ1-5; D remains unclear. V was pared by 6 bases and J by 0 bases, with 9 bases between. The germline V gene has CDR1 MNHEY and CDR2 SMNVEV (reference sequence). There are 14 residues in the CDR3. Here the CDR3 DNA reads TGTGCCAGCAGCCTAACATTTAGCAATCAGCCCCAGCATTTT. This sequence encodes CASSLTFSNQPQHF.

The chain uses TRBV6-1 and TRBJ2-2; 13 bases align to TRBD2. Germline V CDR1 and CDR2: MNHNS, SASEGT. CDR3 length: 14 amino acids. The J segment lost 7 bases and the V segment lost 8 bases, leaving 4 bases of the junction unmatched. CDR3 region: CASRGLAGDGELFF. CDR3 coding DNA: TGTGCCAGCCGTGGACTAGCGGGAGACGGGGAGCTGTTTTTT.

This clonotype has more than one count but fewer than ten. This chain connects TRBV4-1 to TRBJ2-2; D is possibly TRBD1 (6 bases). Germline V gene lookup returns CDR1 MGHRA and CDR2 YSYEKL. V gave up 7 bases and J gave up 4 bases, with 22 bases separating them. This CDR3 region has 17 residues. CDR3: CASTQFPDRFGTGELFF. The CDR3 nucleotides read TGCGCCAGCACACAATTCCCCGACAGGTTTGGCACCGGGGAGCTGTTTTTT.

This sequence joins TRBV7-9 and TRBJ1-1; D might be TRBD1 (5 bases). V lost 3 bases, J lost 11 bases, and 13 bases lay in between. CDR1 is SEHNR, CDR2 FQNEAQ, per germline (reference sequence). This CDR3 has 12 residues. The CDR3 bases are TGTGCCAGCAGCTTGGGGCGGGAAGCGGCTTTCTTT. Translating gives CASSLGREAAFF.

This clonotype was counted a few times. The CDR3 DNA sequence: TGTGCCAGCACCAAAAGATGGGAAGCCGGGGAGCTGTTTTTT. This codes for CASTKRWEAGELFF. The chain links TRBV12-3 or TRBV12-4 to TRBJ2-2; no reliable D call. The germline V and J ends were trimmed by 7 bases and 6 bases, with 15 bases remaining between them. The CDR3 covers 14 residues.

This clonotype was observed a single time. The chain carries TRBV28 and TRBJ2-4, with TRBD2 matching 13 bases. CDR1 and CDR2 from the germline V gene are MDHEN and SYDVKM. The CDR3 extends over 18 amino acids. Trimming at V came to 5 bases and at J to 0 bases, leaving 7 bases not matched to a gene. CDR3 sequence reads: CASSPPGLAGLAKNIQYF. The CDR3 coding sequence is TGTGCCAGCAGTCCCCCGGGACTAGCGGGGTTAGCCAAAAACATTCAGTACTTC.

This clonotype was seen a handful of times. This chain connects TRBV10-3 to TRBJ1-6; D not certain. With 6 bases removed from V and 8 bases from J, the gap between germline ends came to 17 bases. The CDR3 runs 15 residues. Germline V lookup: CDR1 ENHRY, CDR2 SYGVKD. The CDR3 bases are TGTGCCATCAGCAGGACGTCACTTGGCTATTCACCCCTCCACTTT. Encoded protein: CAISRTSLGYSPLHF.

This clonotype appeared a few times. This chain links TRBV3-1 with TRBJ1-4; D is perhaps TRBD1 (6 bases). Trimming cost V 4 bases and J 8 bases, with 14 bases left between them. The CDR3 length is 14 residues. Germline CDR1 reads LGHDT; CDR2 reads YNNKEL (reference sequence). Written as DNA, the CDR3 is TGTGCCAGCAGCCGGGGACATCGGGGCGAAAAACTGTTTTTT. Translation: CASSRGHRGEKLFF.

This clonotype was seen more than once but under ten times. The chain couples TRBV2 to TRBJ2-1; D might be TRBD1 or TRBD2, each matching 6 bases. CDR1 SNHLY and CDR2 FYNNEI come from the germline V gene. Trimming pared 3 bases from V and 9 bases from J, leaving 18 bases between. The length of the CDR3 is 15 residues. For the CDR3, the DNA is TGTGCCAGCAGTGATGGTGGTAGCGGAGGGGGTGAGCAGTTCTTC. Translated, it gives CASSDGGSGGGEQFF. Full variable domain (outside the CDR3, taken from reference TRBV2 and TRBJ2-1): EPEVTQTPSHQVTQMGQEVILRCVPISNHLYFYWYRQILGQKVEFLVSFYNNEISEKSEIFDDQFSVERPDGSNFTLKIRSTKLEDSAMYFCASSDGGSGGGEQFFGPGTRLTVL.

The chain is built from TRBV3-1 and TRBJ2-1, with a tentative D call TRBD2 (6 bases). The CDR3 spans 14 residues. Trimming took 2 bases from V and 5 from J, leaving 10 bases between them. The germline V gene has CDR1 LGHDT and CDR2 YNNKEL (reference sequence). In DNA, the CDR3 is TGTGCCAGCAGCCAATTTGCGGGGAACAATGAGCAGTTCTTC. As protein: CASSQFAGNNEQFF.